This entry is about one T cell receptor (beta chain). The CDR3 is 14 residues long. The V and J ends lost 3 bases and 3 bases respectively, with 13 bases between them. Germline V gives CDR1 SGHRS, CDR2 YFSETQ. These data originate in a study of blood T cell repertoires in COVID-19. Study as a whole: The United States, Italy and Spain provided the acute and convalescent COVID-19 samples. T cells, B-cell-depleted T cells, or PBMCs supplied cDNA or gDNA.

In the original analysis: Quantification of nucleated cells was approximated via reference gene primer amplification. Here immunoSEQ multiplex PCR was the method, and the copy in TCRdb shows in-frame clones only, minus some. The V and J calls and the clone size are those of that table, but D and trimming were determined from the DNA. The data contain hundreds of thousands of clones, roughly 85% of them seen just once; the ten biggest clones take up 5.1%. The sequenced sample was peripheral blood. The source is a man in his fifties with active or convalescent COVID-19. V and J are TRBV5-1 and TRBJ2-7; TRBD1 is a possible D gene (5 bases). This CDR3 is CASSSDSFFYEQYF. The CDR3 coding sequence is TGCGCCAGCAGCTCCGACAGTTTCTTCTACGAGCAGTACTTC.